This TCR beta chain was profiled in a study of regulatory T cells in long-lasting Graves disease. Time point defined: newly diagnosed GD, antithyroid drugs for less than 3 months. PBMC-extracted RNA yielded the TCR library. Through Arm-PCR of CDR3 regions and iRepertoire HTBI primers, TCR beta libraries were built. TCRdb re-called the multiplex PCR reads with MiXCR, one entry per CDR3 protein. The sample includes about 430,000 distinct CDR3 sequences, 15% of them seen just once. The sample holds many counts of this clonotype. The data also belong to a second study, concerning T cells in Graves' hyperthyroidism and ophthalmopathy. That study adds: No progression to ophthalmopathy during 18 months of follow-up defined stable disease. RT-PCR in the first round (using the HTBI primer set) targeted the TCR CDR3.

The starting material was peripheral blood mononuclear cells (PBMCs), obtained at new diagnosis, from a patient treated with antithyroid drugs. This receptor was obtained from a woman between 40 and 55 years old with Graves disease.

In DNA form, the CDR3 reads TGTGCCAGCACCCTAAACCAAGGGGCCACTAATGAAAAACTGTTTTTT. This translates into CASTLNQGATNEKLFF. The V call is TRBV12-3 or TRBV12-4, the J call TRBJ1-4; a possible D gene is TRBD1 (5 bases). The CDR3 has 16 amino acids. Trimming took off 7 bases at V and 2 bases at J, with 17 bases between the two ends.